The following is a T cell receptor beta chain sequence with its context. Its target antigen remains unknown. There are no base qualities to consult, and no much larger clone falls within one base. The cohort was made up of roughly 670 healthy bone marrow donors. At the time of sampling, all cohort members were nominally healthy, though unrecorded immune exposures were likely present. The donor tested CMV seropositive, placing the donor among the 289 seropositive members of the cohort. A peripheral blood sample was collected from each donor, and TCR beta sequencing was performed on peripheral blood mononuclear cells. The Qiagen DNeasy Blood Extraction Kit was used to extract genomic DNA from the blood cell samples. These data are taken from a study of cytomegalovirus exposure and HLA in healthy donors (dated by TCRdb to about 2017). The study in broad terms: According to an earlier analysis of 587 of the donors, roughly 180 million T cells yielded 95 million to 140 million unique TCR beta sequences and around 300 Gb of sequence data. An early release that covered several hundred HLA-typed donors contained approximately 300 gigabases of sequencing data and roughly 84 million unique TCR sequences. Among the roughly 390 genotyped donors, approximately 77% belonged to the genetic ancestry cluster associated with self-reported Caucasian donors. The study aimed to test whether cataloging public T cell receptors could reveal signatures of past pathogen exposure. The study used immunosequencing to profile the T cell repertoires of approximately 640 subjects and linked those repertoires to cytomegalovirus serostatus. Along with the roughly 670-subject first cohort, a separate validation cohort of 120 different subjects was used. To predict cytomegalovirus infection status, the study brought together high-throughput TCR immunosequencing, statistical association of individual TCRs with disease status, and machine learning. A later analysis re-examined previously published TCR beta repertoires from around 670 donors and added high-resolution HLA genotyping to investigate patterns of TCR occurrence. In the later analysis, no new phenotypic data were used to find candidate immune exposures; instead, reliance was placed on TCR beta sequences and their occurrence across donors. To decide whether each TCR beta V gene segment behaved as functional or pseudogenic, an earlier analysis of approximately 620 of the donors relied on high-throughput TCR beta sequencing. Alongside the repertoire data, information on donor age, sex, ethnicity and CMV serostatus was compiled. A later genetic analysis took genome-wide SNP genotypes for about 55% of the roughly 700 donors and used that subset as a discovery cohort. All discovery cohort repertoires had been generated using a single sequencing platform. Class I and class II HLA loci were covered by the typing at four-digit resolution. Typing coverage differed by locus: A, B, C, DRB1 and DQB1 were typed in about 629-630 donors, DQA1 in about 550, DPA1 in around 610, and DPB1 in 450 to 480. Several DR-DQ haplotypes were treated as single units for association and clustering because of strong linkage in the cohort. Across around 400 genotyped donors of the cohort, an average of roughly 200,000 unique TCR beta nucleotide sequences per donor were sequenced, and roughly 17% of those sequences were non-productive.

The library came from the immunoSEQ multiplex PCR assay. A mixture of 60 forward primers for TCR Vbeta segments and 13 reverse primers for TCR Jbeta segments was used in the multiplex PCR. Amplification of the CDR3 region of rearranged TCR beta genes was performed with a multiplex PCR assay on genomic DNA. The Illumina HiSeq System was used to sequence the amplified TCR beta libraries as 87-base-pair reads. The authors' pipeline ran thus. In a later analysis, tens of millions of unique TCR beta chains were counted across the roughly 670 repertoires, and some 10 million of these chains were shared by at least two donors. Raw reads were error-corrected and collapsed into unique sequences by a nearest-neighbor algorithm in which closely related sequences were merged to remove PCR and sequencing errors. To assign V, D and J gene segments, CDR3 sequences were aligned to IMGT reference sequences. For a sequence to be retained, at least a six-nucleotide match to both a V gene segment and a J gene segment was required. A rearrangement counted as productive if the CDR3 had no stop codons and remained in frame with V and J, and every other rearrangement counted as non-productive. CDR3 was defined according to IMGT convention as the region running from the second conserved V-encoded cysteine to the conserved J-encoded phenylalanine. Sequences without an unambiguous match to a single V gene segment were excluded from the earlier analysis of about 600 of the donors. An earlier analysis of a few hundred of the donors called V segments functional above 56.7% productive rearrangements and segregating when the between-donor standard deviation exceeded 5%. To diagnose cytomegalovirus status from the catalog of TCR beta chain sequences, a statistical classification framework was built. In a later analysis, TCR nucleotide sequences were compared against IMGT/GENE-DB human TR gene sequences so that V and J genes could be assigned. In a later analysis, CDR3 sequences and most-parsimonious VDJ recombination scenarios were assigned using the TCRdist pipeline. In a later analysis, each TCR beta chain was defined by its CDR3 amino acid sequence together with its V-gene family, and reads lacking a unique V-gene family were excluded. In a later analysis, some 600 highly shared, low-generation-probability nucleotide sequences were removed to address suspected cross-contamination and a sequencing artifact. A later analysis calculated a clonal expansion index for each public chain from normalized within-repertoire ranks of inferred template counts. A later analysis computed generation probabilities with a VDJ recombination model fitted to out-of-frame rearrangements, and checked the results against IGoR. A later analysis scored TCR-TCR, TCR-HLA and TCR-CMV co-occurrence with hypergeometric tests, applying a repertoire-size bias correction to TCR pairs. To estimate false discovery rates, a later analysis permuted the HLA or CMV assignments 20 times. In a later analysis, co-occurring TCRs were grouped using DBSCAN, with TCRdist sequence similarity added in when clustering inside HLA-allele-positive subsets. For co-occurrence clustering, repertoires with fewer than 30,000 or more than 120,000 public chains were excluded, along with a handful of repertoires with anomalous nucleotide sharing. TCRdb stores this immuneACCESS table with in-frame sequences only. Part of the clones is absent; in the studies checked, under half of the shortfall reflects unresolved V genes, and no reason is known for the rest. That table gives V, J and clone size, and the DNA gave D and trimming. In this sample the table shows approximately 180,000 clones, 75% to 90% of which occur a single time. The ten largest clones add up to under 7.5% of the sample.

Study-level results and caveats: In a later analysis, about 16,000 TCR beta sequences were associated with specific HLA alleles at a false discovery rate of 0.05. In a later analysis, most CMV-associated TCR beta chains were found to appear HLA-restricted, with HLA associations seemingly driven largely by CMV exposure. A few of the identified cytomegalovirus-associated TCR beta chains were confirmed in vitro to be specific for cytomegalovirus antigens. In a later analysis, HLA-associated TCR beta chains were found to be more clonally expanded and to have lower generation probabilities than equally common non-associated chains. V-gene and J-gene trimming of TCR beta chains was associated with a missense DCLRE1C variant in a later genetic analysis, and the association was replicated in an independent cohort. According to a later genetic analysis, donors in an Asian-associated ancestry cluster had fewer N-insertions in productive TCRs than the approximately 690-donor mean. For the cohort, immune exposure information was limited to CMV serostatus. According to a later analysis, TCR association rates differed among HLA loci, with DRB1 alleles showing the most associated TCRs and HLA-C alleles showing the fewest. Strong co-occurrence of HLA alleles, especially DR and DQ, made assigning TCR associations to individual alleles difficult. Roughly uniform sequencing depth across donors was assumed in presence/absence analyses, although this assumption may not hold. A total of 150 to 200 TCR beta chains were listed by the study as associated with cytomegalovirus. In an earlier analysis of about 600 of the donors, most TCR beta V segments appeared in productive rearrangements about 87% or about 30% of the time, broadly matching IMGT annotations. A cluster of highly shared sequence variants was judged likely to be a technical artifact of the sequencing pipeline. Linkage disequilibrium might explain the correlated functional status among segregating V segments, but an unknown experimental factor could not be excluded. Cytomegalovirus status was reported to be diagnosed by the classifier with high specificity and sensitivity in both the original and validation cohorts. This cohort had only TCR beta chains sequenced, and the lack of alpha or paired-chain data limited which features could be detected. Some IMGT-functional V segments, including TRBV6-2 and TRBV6-3, could not be distinguished by the 87-base-pair reads and were therefore excluded. In a later analysis, several top co-occurrence clusters were reported to appear linked to parvovirus B19, influenza, CMV and Epstein-Barr virus. Because some donors lacked HLA typing at each locus, the association tests relied only on the typed subset. About 15 rarely observed V segments, including chromosome 9 orphons, were excluded from the earlier analysis of about 600 of the donors because counts were too low. The authors suggested that the approach could potentially be generalized to other disease states and immunological phenotypes. A further reported finding was that TCR beta sequences accurately predicted the HLA-A and HLA-B alleles for most subjects in the first cohort. While some public TCRs were present in many individuals, most TCR sequences turned up only very rarely across donors.

From the cysteine through the phenylalanine, the CDR3 covers 16 amino acids. This entry keeps only the CDR3 DNA: 48 bases, framed from base 1. Unmatched junction bases come to 9, with V trimmed by 6 bases and J by 4 bases. As encoded in the germline V gene (reference sequence), CDR1 is MNHNY while CDR2 is SVGAGI. The rearrangement combines TRBV6-6 with TRBJ2-5; TRBD1 aligns with 12 central bases. The source is a man between 25 and 39 years old in good health and CMV-seropositive. The sequenced sample consisted of PBMCs. The CDR3 sequence is CASSPPGQGARETQYF. The DNA sequence reads TGTGCCAGCAGCCCCCCGGGACAGGGGGCCAGAGAGACCCAGTACTTC.